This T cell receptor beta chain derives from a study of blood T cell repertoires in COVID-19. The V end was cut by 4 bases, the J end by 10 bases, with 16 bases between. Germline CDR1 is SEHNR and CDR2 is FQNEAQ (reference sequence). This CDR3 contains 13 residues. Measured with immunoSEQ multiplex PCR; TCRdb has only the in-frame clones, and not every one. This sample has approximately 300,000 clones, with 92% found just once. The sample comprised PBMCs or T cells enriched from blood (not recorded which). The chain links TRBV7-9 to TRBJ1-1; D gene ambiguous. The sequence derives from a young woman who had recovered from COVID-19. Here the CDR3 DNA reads TGTGCCAGCAGCTACCATGGGAGGGAAGCAGCTTTCTTT. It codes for CASSYHGREAAFF.